The 15 T cell receptor beta chains below all came from one sample that was sequenced in a study of human T cells and chemical hapten exposure. The time point: patch test 1, 2 weeks after DPC sensitization. Treatment described: therapeutic diphenylcyclopropenone sensitization with weekly scalp DPC. The starting material, unfractionated whole blood, was used for total RNA extraction. TCRdb processed the RACE reads anew with MiXCR; each CDR3 protein has one entry. The table has 39,000 or so distinct CDR3 sequences, 4% seen once. This material consisted of whole blood, taken in connection with sensitization to the hapten diphenylcyclopropenone (DPC). All receptors come from a man in his fifties or sixties with alopecia areata. Some clones in this sample may be carry-over from other donors' samples.

This clonotype was picked up many times. The gene calls are TRBV28 and TRBJ1-1, with D uncertain. The V gene lost 4 bases and the J gene lost 10 bases, with 22 bases spanning the gap. This CDR3 contains 15 residues. Per germline, CDR1 MDHEN and CDR2 SYDVKM. The DNA of the CDR3 is TGTGCCAGCAGTTCATCCACCGCCTCCTTCGAGGGAGCTTTCTTT. Translating gives CASSSSTASFEGAFF. Variable domain in full (rest from reference TRBV28 and TRBJ1-1): DVKVTQSSRYLVKRTGEKVFLECVQDMDHENMFWYRQDPGLGLRLIYFSYDVKMKEKGDIPEGYSVSREKKERFSLILESASTNQTSMYLCASSSSTASFEGAFFGQGTRLTVV.

This clonotype was counted ten times or more. This chain joins TRBV3-1 and TRBJ2-7; 9 nucleotides agree with TRBD2. V lost 4 bases, J lost 4 bases, and 5 bases stayed unmatched. Germline assignment: CDR1 LGHDT and CDR2 YNNKEL (reference sequence). This CDR3 contains 14 residues. CDR3 in DNA: TGTGCCAGCAGCCGCCGGACTAGCGAGTACGAGCAGTACTTC. This translates into CASSRRTSEYEQYF.

This clonotype was counted ten times or more. J is TRBJ1-1 and V is TRBV28; TRBD1 matches 7 bases. J lost 5 bases, V lost 5 bases, and 5 bases had no gene match. Germline V gene lookup returns CDR1 MDHEN and CDR2 SYDVKM. The CDR3 loop spans 13 amino acids. Here the CDR3 reads CASSQGEWTEAFF. The CDR3 DNA reads as TGTGCCAGCAGTCAGGGGGAGTGGACTGAAGCTTTCTTT.

This clonotype was counted many times. The chain joins TRBV5-1 to TRBJ2-7, with TRBD1 matching over 9 bases. Germline-derived CDR1 and CDR2 are SGHRS and YFSETQ. Trimming at V came to 0 bases and at J to 0 bases, leaving 4 bases not matched to a gene. The CDR3 totals 16 residues. The CDR3 reads CASSLAGQGPSYEQYF. For the CDR3, the DNA is TGCGCCAGCAGCTTGGCGGGACAGGGTCCCTCCTACGAGCAGTACTTC.

There are many counts of this clonotype. V and J are TRBV7-8 and TRBJ1-2, with D unclear. Germline V gene data show CDR1 as SGHVS and CDR2 as FQNEAQ. This CDR3 spans 14 amino acids. Trimming left V 2 bases short and J 0 bases short, with 7 bases between. The chain's CDR3 is CASSLRAPNYGYTF. The DNA of the CDR3 is TGTGCCAGCAGCTTACGGGCCCCTAACTATGGCTACACCTTC.

Points on this clonotype: It may be a read error: a sequence one base away is much more abundant. The V and J genes are TRBV20-1 and TRBJ2-3; D perhaps matches TRBD2 (5 bases). This CDR3 has 12 amino acids. Germline CDR1 and CDR2: DFQATT and SNEGSKA (reference sequence). The CDR3 coding sequence is TGCAGTGCTGGAACGCCGGAGGATAAGCAGTATTTT. Protein product: CSAGTPEDKQYF.

The V gene is TRBV10-3, the J gene TRBJ1-3; D unresolved. This CDR3 comprises 16 residues. V was shortened by 2 bases and J by 0 bases, with 11 bases between the two germline ends. Germline CDR1 reads ENHRY; CDR2 reads SYGVKD. CDR3 in amino acids: CAISEAERASGNTIYF. In DNA, the CDR3 is TGTGCCATCAGTGAGGCGGAGAGAGCCTCTGGAAACACCATATATTTT.

This clonotype was detected only a few times. This chain uses TRBV27 with TRBJ2-7; a weak D match, TRBD2 (6 bases). V dropped 7 bases and J dropped 6 bases, with 13 bases sitting between them. The CDR3 length is 12 residues. Germline lookup yields CDR1 MNHEY and CDR2 SMNVEV (reference sequence). The CDR3 loop is CASNPLGGEQYF. CDR3 nucleotide sequence: TGTGCCAGCAACCCGTTGGGGGGCGAGCAGTACTTC.

In this sample, this clonotype turned up many times. The gene calls are TRBV28 and TRBJ2-7; D is uncertain. The CDR3 sequence is 11 residues long. V was trimmed by 3 bases and J by 3 bases, leaving 3 bases between them. Germline CDR1 is MDHEN and CDR2 is SYDVKM. The CDR3 reads CASSFGYEQYF. The CDR3 DNA follows: TGTGCCAGCAGTTTCGGCTACGAGCAGTACTTC.

There are many counts of this clonotype. The chain couples TRBV7-8 to TRBJ1-3, with unresolved D. The CDR3 is made up of 12 amino acids. Between the trimmed V and J ends, which lost 1 base and 11 bases, there was a span of 9 bases. Germline CDR1 reads SGHVS; CDR2 reads FQNEAQ. The CDR3 DNA reads as TGTGCCAGCAGCTTAGTCCATGGGGCCATATATTTT. Translated, it gives CASSLVHGAIYF.

This clonotype has ten or more counts. The chain employs TRBV6-2 or TRBV6-3 and TRBJ2-1, with 7 bases that match TRBD2. Germline V gene sequence: CDR1 MNHEY, CDR2 SVGEGT. This CDR3 region has 17 residues. V trimming: 0 bases; J trimming: 6 bases; junction bases outside the gene matches: 11. The CDR3 protein is CASSYSNPSGRGNEQFF. The CDR3 DNA reads as TGTGCCAGCAGTTACTCGAACCCTAGCGGTAGAGGCAATGAGCAGTTCTTC.

A word on this clonotype: A clone one base away is much larger, so this may be a read error. This chain joins TRBV10-3 and TRBJ2-5, with D possibly matching TRBD2 (5 bases). Germline CDR1 is ENHRY and CDR2 is SYGVKD. V lost 6 bases and J 0 bases, leaving 8 bases between the germline ends. The CDR3 is 13 amino acids. For the CDR3, the DNA is TGTGCCATCAGCCGGGGAAACCAAGAGACCCAGTACTTC. Translating it yields CAISRGNQETQYF.

The chain joins TRBV20-1 to TRBJ2-7, with 10 bases fitting TRBD1. Germline CDR1 and CDR2: DFQATT and SNEGSKA (reference sequence). The CDR3 is made up of 13 amino acids. V was pared by 5 bases and J by 6 bases, with 7 bases of the junction left unmatched. The CDR3 nucleotides are TGCAGTGCTCTCCGGGACAGGGGCTTCGAGCAGTACTTC. This sequence encodes CSALRDRGFEQYF.

This clonotype was seen repeatedly, ten times or more. The rearrangement uses TRBV20-1 and TRBJ1-2; the D gene is possibly TRBD1 (6 bases). Germline lookup yields CDR1 DFQATT and CDR2 SNEGSKA (reference sequence). The CDR3 has 15 residues. The V end lost 0 bases, the J end lost 0 bases, and 11 bases lay between the germline ends. In DNA form, the CDR3 reads TGCAGTGCTAGAGATATCAGGACAGCTAACTATGGCTACACCTTC. It encodes CSARDIRTANYGYTF.

In regard to this clonotype: A clone one base away is much larger, so this may be a read error. The rearrangement joins TRBV6-1 to TRBJ1-5; 9 positions agree with TRBD1. In germline, CDR1 is MNHNS, CDR2 SASEGT. CDR3 length: 18 residues. The V gene end was trimmed by 5 bases and the J gene end by 2 bases; junction bases not matched to a gene: 13. This chain's CDR3 is CASSRDRVRNRGNQPQHF. CDR3 nucleotides: TGTGCCAGCAGTAGGGACAGGGTTCGTAACAGAGGCAATCAGCCCCAGCATTTT.